This note documents a single T cell receptor (beta chain) sequence. Between the trimmed V and J ends, which lost 0 bases and 0 bases, there was a span of 10 bases. The CDR3 extends over 16 amino acids. Germline V gene data show CDR1 as SGHRS and CDR2 as YFSETQ. This sample was included in a study of blood T cell repertoires in COVID-19. Study-wide context: Whether acute or convalescent, the COVID-19 samples came from the United States, Italy and Spain. Sample material is recorded as cDNA or gDNA derived from T cells, B-cell-depleted T cells, or PBMCs.

In the original processing: Estimation of nucleated cell counts was performed using reference gene primer amplification. TCRdb's copy holds only in-frame clones and misses some; the assay was immunoSEQ multiplex PCR. That table gives V, J and clone size, and the DNA gave D and trimming. Of approximately 92,000 clones in the sample, approximately 70% were seen once. J is TRBJ1-3 and V is TRBV5-1; no clear D gene. The sequenced sample consisted of peripheral blood. This TCR derives from an older woman in a cohort sampled during active or convalescent COVID-19. CDR3 sequence reads: CASSLGTSSSGNTIYF. CDR3 nucleotides: TGCGCCAGCAGCTTGGGCACCTCGAGCTCTGGAAACACCATATATTTT.